This note documents a single T cell receptor (beta chain) sequence. The antigen remains undetermined. The sample comes from a study of spatial heterogeneity in lung cancer. The library protocol tagged each TCR cDNA with a unique molecular identifier. TCRdb re-analysed the 5' RACE reads in MiXCR, keeping a single row per CDR3 protein. Among tens of thousands of distinct CDR3 sequences listed, 13% were seen once. The sample's time point: sample taken at primary tumor resection. Whole RNA, isolated from tumor, nontumor lung or frozen PBMC, was sequenced without prior sorting. The donors, around 72 patients with untreated early-stage non-small cell lung cancer, provided the samples. The study's findings and limits: Resection blood, more than follow-up blood, showed ubiquitous expanded tumor TCRs.

V trimming: 6 bases; J trimming: 3 bases; junction bases outside the gene matches: 4. Per germline, CDR1 LNHDA and CDR2 SQIVND (reference sequence). CDR3 length: 15 residues. This clonotype originated in a male donor with early-stage non-small cell lung cancer. The chain links TRBV19 to TRBJ2-3; 12 nucleotides agree with TRBD1. Specimen: PBMCs, collected at surgery. CDR3 DNA: TGTGCCAGTAGAGAGGGACAGGGGGCAACAGATACGCAGTATTTT. Translated: CASREGQGATDTQYF.